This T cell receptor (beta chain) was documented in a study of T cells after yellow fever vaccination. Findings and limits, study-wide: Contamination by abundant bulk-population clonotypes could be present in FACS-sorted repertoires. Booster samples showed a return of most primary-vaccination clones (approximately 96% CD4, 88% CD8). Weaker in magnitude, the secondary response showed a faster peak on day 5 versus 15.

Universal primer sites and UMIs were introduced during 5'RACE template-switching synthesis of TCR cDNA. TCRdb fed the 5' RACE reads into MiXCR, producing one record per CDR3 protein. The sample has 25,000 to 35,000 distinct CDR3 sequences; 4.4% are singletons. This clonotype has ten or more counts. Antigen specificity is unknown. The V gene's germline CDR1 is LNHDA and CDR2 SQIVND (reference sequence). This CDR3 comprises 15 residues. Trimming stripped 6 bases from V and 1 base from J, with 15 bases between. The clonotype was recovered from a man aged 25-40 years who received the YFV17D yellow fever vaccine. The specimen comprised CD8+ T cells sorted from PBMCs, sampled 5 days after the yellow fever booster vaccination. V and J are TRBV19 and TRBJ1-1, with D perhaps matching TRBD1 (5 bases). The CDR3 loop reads CASSSLTGGNTEAFF. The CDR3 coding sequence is TGTGCCAGTAGCTCCCTAACGGGGGGGAACACTGAAGCTTTCTTT. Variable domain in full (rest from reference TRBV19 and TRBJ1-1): DGGITQSPKYLFRKEGQNVTLSCEQNLNHDAMYWYRQDPGQGLRLIYYSQIVNDFQKGDIAEGYSVSREKKESFPLTVTSAQKNPTAFYLCASSSLTGGNTEAFFGQGTRLTVV.